A selection of T cell receptor beta chains follows, all from one sample in a study of cytomegalovirus exposure and HLA in healthy donors. The protocol was immunoSEQ multiplex PCR, while the TCRdb copy is restricted to in-frame clones and leaves out a portion. Among 150,000 to 200,000 clones, 84% were seen once, and the ten largest hold about 0.25%. Specimen: PBMCs. The source is a boy aged 5-17 years in good health and CMV-seronegative. Each CDR3 is given with its conserved first and last residue.

CDR3: CSARAGTSPVF
V: TRBV20-1
J: TRBJ2-1

CDR3: CAWSYGVMNTEAFF
V: TRBV30
J: TRBJ1-1

CDR3: CASSYGSWALNEQFF
V: TRBV6-5
J: TRBJ2-1

CDR3: CASSPRVQGHTEAFF
V: TRBV5-1
J: TRBJ1-1

CDR3: CASQGEEETQYF
V: TRBV10-3
J: TRBJ2-5

CDR3: CASSRRGAVSEAFF
V: TRBV25-1
J: TRBJ1-1

CDR3: CATEQGTNEQYF
V: TRBV6-6
J: TRBJ2-7

CDR3: CASSLGGQGNYEQYF
V: TRBV5-6
J: TRBJ2-7

CDR3: CASSLDRDYEQYF
V: TRBV6-5
J: TRBJ2-7

CDR3: CASSPSPGWDTQYF
V: TRBV9
J: TRBJ2-3

CDR3: CASSLVVGSTGNTIYF
V: TRBV7-9
J: TRBJ1-3

CDR3: CASSVQPGGLAGDEQYF
V: TRBV9
J: TRBJ2-7

CDR3: CASSVGVGVSYEQYF
V: TRBV9
J: NA

CDR3: CASRSDRNTEAFF
V: TRBV5-6
J: TRBJ1-1

CDR3: CASSPGLKLSPGELFF
V: TRBV5-1
J: TRBJ2-2

CDR3: CSANRQGEQFF
V: TRBV20-1
J: TRBJ2-1

CDR3: CASSSRLGTGELFF
V: TRBV5-1
J: TRBJ2-2

CDR3: CASSRHPQWVVGKLFF
V: TRBV4-1
J: TRBJ1-4

CDR3: CASSPRPGPPTQETQYF
V: TRBV18
J: TRBJ2-5

CDR3: CASSSDREGGAFF
V: TRBV28
J: TRBJ1-1

CDR3: CASSRVNTEAFF
V: TRBV28
J: TRBJ1-1

CDR3: CAINRSGGEGNTIYF
V: TRBV10-3
J: TRBJ1-3

CDR3: CASSLLGPSPLHF
V: TRBV28
J: TRBJ1-6

CDR3: CASSLGGTGYGYTF
V: TRBV7-3
J: TRBJ1-2

CDR3: CASSPWPNQPQHF
V: TRBV6-4
J: TRBJ1-5

CDR3: CASSYRGNTEAFF
V: TRBV7-6
J: TRBJ1-1